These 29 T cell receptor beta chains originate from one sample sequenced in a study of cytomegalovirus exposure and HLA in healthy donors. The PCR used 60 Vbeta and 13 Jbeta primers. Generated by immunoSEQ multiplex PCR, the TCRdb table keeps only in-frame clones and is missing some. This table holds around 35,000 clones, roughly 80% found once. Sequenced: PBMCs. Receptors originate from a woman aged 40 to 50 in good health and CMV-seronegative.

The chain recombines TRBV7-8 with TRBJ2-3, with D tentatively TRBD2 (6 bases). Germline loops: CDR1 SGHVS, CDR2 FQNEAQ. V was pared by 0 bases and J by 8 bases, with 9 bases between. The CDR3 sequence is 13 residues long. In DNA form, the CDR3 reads TGTGCCAGCAGCTTAGCGCGGGGTGGTACGCAGTATTTT. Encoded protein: CASSLARGGTQYF.

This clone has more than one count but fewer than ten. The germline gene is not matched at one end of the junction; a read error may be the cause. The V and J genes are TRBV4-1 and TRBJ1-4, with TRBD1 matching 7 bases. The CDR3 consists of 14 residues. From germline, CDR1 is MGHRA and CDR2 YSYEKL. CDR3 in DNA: TGCGCCAGCAGCAAAGACAGGGATGGTGAAAAACTGTTTTTT. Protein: CASSKDRDGEKLFF.

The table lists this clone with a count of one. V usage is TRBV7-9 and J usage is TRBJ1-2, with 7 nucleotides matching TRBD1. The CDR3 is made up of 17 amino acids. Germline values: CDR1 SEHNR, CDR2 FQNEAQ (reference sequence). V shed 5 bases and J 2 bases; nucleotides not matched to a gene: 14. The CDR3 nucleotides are TGTGCCAGCAGCCCGAACAGCCATGCAGGGGGGAACTATGGCTACACCTTC. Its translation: CASSPNSHAGGNYGYTF.

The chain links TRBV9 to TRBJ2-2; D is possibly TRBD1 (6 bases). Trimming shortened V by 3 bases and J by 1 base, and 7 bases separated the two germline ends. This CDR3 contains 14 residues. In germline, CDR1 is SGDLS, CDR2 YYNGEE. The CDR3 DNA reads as TGTGCCAGCAGCGGGACAGTGAACACCGGGGAGCTGTTTTTT. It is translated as CASSGTVNTGELFF.

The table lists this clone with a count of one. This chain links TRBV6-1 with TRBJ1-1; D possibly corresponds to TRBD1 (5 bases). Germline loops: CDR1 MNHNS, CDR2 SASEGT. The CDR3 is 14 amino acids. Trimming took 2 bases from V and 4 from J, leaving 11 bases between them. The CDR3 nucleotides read TGTGCCAGCAGTGAACCAGGGCGGAGCACTGAAGCTTTCTTT. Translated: CASSEPGRSTEAFF.

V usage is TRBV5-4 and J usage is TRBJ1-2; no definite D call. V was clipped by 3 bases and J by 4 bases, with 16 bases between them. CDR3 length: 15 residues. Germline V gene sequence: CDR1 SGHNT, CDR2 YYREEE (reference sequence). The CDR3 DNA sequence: TGTGCCAGCAGCTCCCCCAGAAATTTCAGCTATGGCTACACCTTC. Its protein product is CASSSPRNFSYGYTF.

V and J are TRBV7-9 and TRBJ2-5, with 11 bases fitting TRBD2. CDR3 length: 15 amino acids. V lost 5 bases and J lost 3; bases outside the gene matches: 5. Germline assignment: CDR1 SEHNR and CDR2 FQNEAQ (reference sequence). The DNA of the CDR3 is TGTGCCAGCAGCCATCCTAGCGGGGGGAAAGAGACCCAGTACTTC. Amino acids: CASSHPSGGKETQYF.

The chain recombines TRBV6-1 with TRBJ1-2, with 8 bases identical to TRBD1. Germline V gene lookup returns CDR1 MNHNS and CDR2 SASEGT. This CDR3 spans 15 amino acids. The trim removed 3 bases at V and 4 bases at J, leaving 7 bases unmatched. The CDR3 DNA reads TGTGCCAGCAGTGAGGCTAGGACAGGGCGCTATGGCTACACCTTC. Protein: CASSEARTGRYGYTF.

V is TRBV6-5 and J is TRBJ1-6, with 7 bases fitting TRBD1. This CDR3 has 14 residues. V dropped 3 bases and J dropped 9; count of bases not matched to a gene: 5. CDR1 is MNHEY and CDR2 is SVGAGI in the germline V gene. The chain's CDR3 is CASSYRQGGSPLHF. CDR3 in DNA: TGTGCCAGCAGTTATCGACAGGGTGGTTCACCCCTCCACTTT.

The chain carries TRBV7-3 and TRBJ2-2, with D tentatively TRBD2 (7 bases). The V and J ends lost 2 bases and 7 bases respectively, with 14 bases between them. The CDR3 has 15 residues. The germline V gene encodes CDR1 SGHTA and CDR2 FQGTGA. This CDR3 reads CASSLAGAEGGELFF. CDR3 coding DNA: TGTGCCAGCAGCTTAGCGGGGGCCGAGGGCGGGGAGCTGTTTTTT.

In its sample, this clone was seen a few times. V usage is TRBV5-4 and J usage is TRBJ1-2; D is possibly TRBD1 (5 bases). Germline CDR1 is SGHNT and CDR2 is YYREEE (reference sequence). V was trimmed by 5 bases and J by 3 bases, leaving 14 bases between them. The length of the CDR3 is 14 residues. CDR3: CASSTPGGDYGYTF. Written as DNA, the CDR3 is TGTGCCAGCAGTACACCCGGGGGGGACTATGGCTACACCTTC. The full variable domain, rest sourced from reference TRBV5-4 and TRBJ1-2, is ETGVTQSPTHLIKTRGQQVTLRCSSQSGHNTVSWYQQALGQGPQFIFQYYREEENGRGNFPPRFSGLQFPNYSSELNVNALELDDSALYLCASSTPGGDYGYTFGSGTRLTVV.

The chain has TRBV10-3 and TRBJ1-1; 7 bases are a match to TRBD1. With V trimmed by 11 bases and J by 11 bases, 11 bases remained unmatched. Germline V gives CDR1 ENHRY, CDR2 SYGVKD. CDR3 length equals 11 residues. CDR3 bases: TGTGCCGCCGGGACAGCTAATATGGCTTTCTTT. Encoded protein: CAAGTANMAFF.

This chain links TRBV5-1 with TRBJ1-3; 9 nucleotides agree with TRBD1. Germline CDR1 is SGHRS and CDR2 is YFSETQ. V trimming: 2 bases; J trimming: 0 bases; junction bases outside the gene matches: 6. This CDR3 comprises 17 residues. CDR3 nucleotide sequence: TGCGCCAGCAGCTTAGGGACAGGGCCTTACTCTGGAAACACCATATATTTT. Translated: CASSLGTGPYSGNTIYF.

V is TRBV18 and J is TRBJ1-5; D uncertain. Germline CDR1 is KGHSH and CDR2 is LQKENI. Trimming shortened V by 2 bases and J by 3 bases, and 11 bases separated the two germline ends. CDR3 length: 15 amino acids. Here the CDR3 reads CASSPVADTNQPQHF. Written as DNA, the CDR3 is TGTGCCAGCTCACCAGTGGCAGACACCAATCAGCCCCAGCATTTT.

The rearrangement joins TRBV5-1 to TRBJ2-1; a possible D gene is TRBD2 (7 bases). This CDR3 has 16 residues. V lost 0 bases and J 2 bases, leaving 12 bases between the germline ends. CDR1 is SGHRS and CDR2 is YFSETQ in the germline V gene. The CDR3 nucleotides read TGCGCCAGCAGCTTGGCCGTGGGGGGGCCCTACAATGAGCAGTTCTTC. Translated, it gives CASSLAVGGPYNEQFF.

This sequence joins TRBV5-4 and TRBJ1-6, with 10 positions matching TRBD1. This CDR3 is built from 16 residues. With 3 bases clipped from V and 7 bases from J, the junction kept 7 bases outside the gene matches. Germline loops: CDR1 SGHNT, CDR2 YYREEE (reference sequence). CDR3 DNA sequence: TGTGCCAGCAGCTCGACAGGGGGCTTGAGCAATTCACCCCTCCACTTT. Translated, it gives CASSSTGGLSNSPLHF.

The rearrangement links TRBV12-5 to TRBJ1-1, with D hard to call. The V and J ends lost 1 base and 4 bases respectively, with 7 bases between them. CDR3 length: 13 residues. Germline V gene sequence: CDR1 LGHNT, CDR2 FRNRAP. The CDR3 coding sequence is TGTGCTAGTGGTTTGGAGGGAGGCACTGAAGCTTTCTTT. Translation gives CASGLEGGTEAFF.

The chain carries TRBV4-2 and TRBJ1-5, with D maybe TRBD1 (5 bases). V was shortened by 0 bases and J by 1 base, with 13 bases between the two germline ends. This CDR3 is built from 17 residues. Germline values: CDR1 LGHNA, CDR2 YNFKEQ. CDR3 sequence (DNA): TGTGCCAGCAGCCAAGACGTAGGCAGGGAAAGCAATCAGCCCCAGCATTTT. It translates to CASSQDVGRESNQPQHF.

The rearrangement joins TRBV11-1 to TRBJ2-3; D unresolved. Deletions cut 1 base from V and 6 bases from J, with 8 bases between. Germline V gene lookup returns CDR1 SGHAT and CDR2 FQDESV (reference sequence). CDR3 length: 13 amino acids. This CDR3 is CASSLGRWDTQYF. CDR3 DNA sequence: TGTGCCAGCAGCTTAGGCCGGTGGGATACGCAGTATTTT.

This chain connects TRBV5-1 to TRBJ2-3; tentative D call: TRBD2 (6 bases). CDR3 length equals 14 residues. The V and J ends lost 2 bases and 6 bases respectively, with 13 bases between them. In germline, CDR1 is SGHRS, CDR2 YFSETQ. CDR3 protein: CASSFGGEIDTQYF. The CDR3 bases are TGCGCCAGCAGCTTCGGCGGGGAAATCGATACGCAGTATTTT.

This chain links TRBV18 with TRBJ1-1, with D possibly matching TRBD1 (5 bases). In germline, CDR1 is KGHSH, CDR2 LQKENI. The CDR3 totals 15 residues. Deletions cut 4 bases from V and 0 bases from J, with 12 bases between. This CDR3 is CASSLRQKLNTEAFF. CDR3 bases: TGTGCCAGCTCACTAAGACAGAAACTGAACACTGAAGCTTTCTTT.

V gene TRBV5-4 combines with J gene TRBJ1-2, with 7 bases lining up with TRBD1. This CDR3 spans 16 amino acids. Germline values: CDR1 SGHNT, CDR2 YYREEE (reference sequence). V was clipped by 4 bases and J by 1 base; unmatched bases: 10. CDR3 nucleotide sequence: TGTGCCAGCAGCCAGTTGGGACAGAGTTTTAACTATGGCTACACCTTC. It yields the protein CASSQLGQSFNYGYTF.

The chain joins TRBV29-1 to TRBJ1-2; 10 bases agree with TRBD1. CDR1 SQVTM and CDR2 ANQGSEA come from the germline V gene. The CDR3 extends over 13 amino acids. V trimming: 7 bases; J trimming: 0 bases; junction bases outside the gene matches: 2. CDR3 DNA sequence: TGCAGCGCTGGGACAGGGGCTAACTATGGCTACACCTTC. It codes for CSAGTGANYGYTF.

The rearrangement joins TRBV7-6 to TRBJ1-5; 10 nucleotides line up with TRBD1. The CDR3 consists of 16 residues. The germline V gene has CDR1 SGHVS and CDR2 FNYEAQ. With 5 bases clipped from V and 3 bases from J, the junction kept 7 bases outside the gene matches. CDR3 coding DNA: TGTGCCAGCAGCCCGGGACAGGGGTACCCCAATCAGCCCCAGCATTTT. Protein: CASSPGQGYPNQPQHF.

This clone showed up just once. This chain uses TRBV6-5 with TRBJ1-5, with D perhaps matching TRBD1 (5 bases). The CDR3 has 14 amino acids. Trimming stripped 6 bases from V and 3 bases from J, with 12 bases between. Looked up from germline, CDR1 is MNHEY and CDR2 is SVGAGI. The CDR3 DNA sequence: TGTGCCAGCAGCCGCGACAGCATCAATCAGCCCCAGCATTTT. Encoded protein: CASSRDSINQPQHF.

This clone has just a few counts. The CDR3 loop is CASGREGNTDTQYF. The CDR3 DNA reads as TGTGCCAGCGGCCGGGAGGGGAACACAGATACGCAGTATTTT. The chain joins TRBV6-6 to TRBJ2-3; 8 bases map to TRBD2. The CDR3 extends over 14 amino acids. V lost 8 bases to trimming and J lost 2 bases; unmatched junction nucleotides: 6. The germline gives CDR1 MNHNY, CDR2 SVGAGI (reference sequence).

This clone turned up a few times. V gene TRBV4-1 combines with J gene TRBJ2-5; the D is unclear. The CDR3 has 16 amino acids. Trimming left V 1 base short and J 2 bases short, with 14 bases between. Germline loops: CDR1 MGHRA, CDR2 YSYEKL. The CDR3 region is CASSQGSRVVQETQYF. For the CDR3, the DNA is TGCGCCAGCAGCCAAGGTAGTCGGGTCGTACAAGAGACCCAGTACTTC.

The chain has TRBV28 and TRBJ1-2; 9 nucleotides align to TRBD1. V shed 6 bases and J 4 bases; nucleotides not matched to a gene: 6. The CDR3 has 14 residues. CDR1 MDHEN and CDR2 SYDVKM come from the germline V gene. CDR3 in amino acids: CASRLGTGIYGYTF. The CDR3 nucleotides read TGTGCCAGCAGACTCGGGACAGGGATCTATGGCTACACCTTC.

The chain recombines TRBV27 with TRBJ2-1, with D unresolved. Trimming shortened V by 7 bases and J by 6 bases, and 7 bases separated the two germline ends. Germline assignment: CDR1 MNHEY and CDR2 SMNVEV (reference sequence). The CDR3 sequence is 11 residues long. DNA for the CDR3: TGTGCCAGCAACTCAGGCAATGAGCAGTTCTTC. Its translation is CASNSGNEQFF.